A single sample gave rise to the 20 T cell receptor beta chains below, sequenced in a study of radiotherapy plus CTLA-4 blockade in lung cancer. Generated by immunoSEQ multiplex PCR, the TCRdb table keeps only in-frame clones and is missing some. This sample carries 40,000 to 50,000 clones, 73% of them seen once, and the ten largest clones take around 3.3%. Sample: peripheral blood, taken from a patient treated with radiotherapy plus ipilimumab. The receptors originated from a human donor with non-small cell lung cancer who had a complete response to radiotherapy plus ipilimumab.

This clone was observed once. This rearrangement joins TRBV28 to TRBJ2-7, with D possibly matching TRBD1 (6 bases). This CDR3 contains 15 residues. The germline CDR1 and CDR2 sequences are MDHEN and SYDVKM. The V and J ends lost 7 bases and 1 base respectively, with 17 bases between them. In DNA, the CDR3 is TGTGCCAGCAACCGGGATAGGGACAAGTCCTACGAGCAGTACTTC. Amino acids: CASNRDRDKSYEQYF.

The chain links TRBV7-2 to TRBJ2-1; tentative D call: TRBD2 (5 bases). The CDR3 spans 13 residues. The V gene lost 4 bases and the J gene lost 3 bases, with 7 bases spanning the gap. The germline V gene has CDR1 SGHTA and CDR2 FQGNSA. CDR3 residues: CASSYGIYNEQFF. The CDR3 DNA sequence: TGTGCCAGCAGCTACGGGATCTACAATGAGCAGTTCTTC.

A single count supports this clone. This rearrangement joins TRBV5-1 to TRBJ2-7; maybe TRBD1 (5 bases). Germline loops: CDR1 SGHRS, CDR2 YFSETQ. The CDR3 is made up of 15 amino acids. V was trimmed by 2 bases and J by 5 bases, leaving 17 bases between them. DNA for the CDR3: TGCGCCAGCAGCTTCAACCCCGGGTCAGGGAACGAGCAGTACTTC. Its protein product is CASSFNPGSGNEQYF.

This clone has a single count. The V gene is TRBV23-1, the J gene TRBJ1-1; TRBD1 matches 7 bases. TRBV23-1 is sorted into the ORF group, with uncertain function. This CDR3 contains 11 residues. J was trimmed by 6 bases and V by 6 bases; bases with no gene match: 1. The CDR3 here is CASRDRSEAFF. CDR3 bases: TGCGCCAGCAGGGACAGGTCTGAAGCTTTCTTT.

This chain connects TRBV6-6 to TRBJ2-7, with TRBD1 matching 9 bases. The germline V gene has CDR1 MNHNY and CDR2 SVGAGI (reference sequence). There are 16 residues in the CDR3. The V and J ends lost 8 bases and 1 base, in that order; junction bases with no gene match: 12. DNA for the CDR3: TGTGCCAGCCGCGATGTATGGGACAGGGAATCCTACGAGCAGTACTTC. It specifies CASRDVWDRESYEQYF.

The V gene is TRBV5-4, the J gene TRBJ1-3; TRBD1 agrees at 8 bases. With V trimmed by 0 bases and J by 0 bases, 5 bases remained unmatched. CDR3 length: 17 residues. Germline CDR1 SGHNT, CDR2 YYREEE (reference sequence). The CDR3, as DNA: TGTGCCAGCAGCTTGGATGGGACAGGCGCCTCTGGAAACACCATATATTTT. Residues: CASSLDGTGASGNTIYF.

The V call is TRBV29-1, the J call TRBJ1-1, with a possible D match to TRBD1 (6 bases). This CDR3 is built from 14 residues. The germline gives CDR1 SQVTM, CDR2 ANQGSEA. Trimming shortened V by 3 bases and J by 0 bases, and 11 bases separated the two germline ends. In DNA, the CDR3 is TGCAGCGTTGACCCGACAGGCTTGAACACTGAAGCTTTCTTT. Translation: CSVDPTGLNTEAFF.

This chain connects TRBV4-2 to TRBJ2-5; 7 nucleotides match TRBD1. The better agreement between TRBJ2-7 and the DNA end casts doubt on the J call. The CDR3 consists of 16 residues. Germline loops: CDR1 LGHNA, CDR2 YNFKEQ. CDR3 loop: CASSQDRNRGRYEQYF. Written as DNA, the CDR3 is TGTGCCAGCAGCCAAGATAGGAACAGGGGACGATACGAGCAGTACTTC.

The V gene is TRBV2, the J gene TRBJ2-1, with D possibly matching TRBD1 (6 bases). Germline V gene sequence: CDR1 SNHLY, CDR2 FYNNEI. Between the trimmed V and J ends, which lost 8 bases and 9 bases, there was a span of 23 bases. The CDR3 runs to 15 residues. CDR3 nucleotide sequence: TGTGCCAGCGCCCGAGGGGGTCTGCTTACGGGTGAGCAGTTCTTC. It encodes CASARGGLLTGEQFF.

The chain carries TRBV25-1 and TRBJ2-1; 9 bases are shared with TRBD2. The CDR3 sequence is 14 residues long. After removal of 4 bases from V and 5 bases from J, the junction contained 3 bases not matched to a gene. Looked up from germline, CDR1 is MGHDK and CDR2 is SYGVNS. In nucleotides, the CDR3 is TGTGCCAGCAGTGGGGCGGGGGGGGACAATGAGCAGTTCTTC. Amino acids: CASSGAGGDNEQFF.

The chain joins TRBV7-7 to TRBJ1-6; possibly TRBD1 for D (6 bases). The CDR3 is 17 residues long. Trimming took off 1 base at V and 0 bases at J, with 10 bases between the two ends. CDR1 is SSHAT and CDR2 is FNYEAQ in the germline V gene (reference sequence). The CDR3 region has the DNA TGTGCCAGCAGCTTAGGGGACACAAGCTCCTATAATTCACCCCTCCACTTT. It is translated as CASSLGDTSSYNSPLHF.

This chain connects TRBV9 to TRBJ2-5; 15 positions agree with TRBD2. Germline trimming cut 0 bases from V and 1 base from J; bases unmatched to any gene: 4. The CDR3 has 18 residues. From germline, CDR1 is SGDLS and CDR2 YYNGEE. The CDR3 nucleotides read TGTGCCAGCAGCGTAGGGACTAGCGGGGGGGGTTTCCAAGAGACCCAGTACTTC. Its protein is CASSVGTSGGGFQETQYF.

The V call is TRBV30, the J call TRBJ1-4; D is uncertain. This CDR3 is 13 amino acids long. CDR1 and CDR2 (germline): GTSNPN, SVGIG (reference sequence). The V end was cut by 0 bases, the J end by 7 bases, with 9 bases between. The CDR3 sequence is CAWSVRSGEKLFF. CDR3 nucleotide sequence: TGTGCCTGGAGTGTACGATCAGGTGAAAAACTGTTTTTT. Filled out from reference TRBV30 and TRBJ1-4, the complete variable domain reads SQTIHQWPATLVQPVGSPLSLECTVEGTSNPNLYWYRQAAGRGLQLLFYSVGIGQISSEVPQNLSASRPQDRQFILSSKKLLLSDSGFYLCAWSVRSGEKLFFGSGTQLSVL.

The gene calls are TRBV18 and TRBJ2-7; TRBD2 might be the D (7 bases). Trimming took off 6 bases at V and 6 bases at J, with 15 bases between the two ends. Germline-derived CDR1 and CDR2 are KGHSH and LQKENI. The CDR3 has 13 amino acids. The CDR3 region is CASSGRGALEQYF. CDR3 nucleotides: TGTGCCAGCTCGGGTCGGGGGGCCCTCGAGCAGTACTTC. The full variable domain, its missing parts supplied by reference TRBV18 and TRBJ2-7, is NAGVMQNPRHLVRRRGQEARLRCSPMKGHSHVYWYRQLPEEGLKFMVYLQKENIIDESGMPKERFSAEFPKEGPSILRIQQVVRGDSAAYFCASSGRGALEQYFGPGTRLTVT.

The rearrangement joins TRBV28 to TRBJ2-3, with TRBD1 as a possible D gene (5 bases). Trimming removed 2 bases from V and 1 base from J, with 10 bases in between. CDR1 is MDHEN, CDR2 SYDVKM, per germline. This CDR3 region has 15 residues. As DNA, the CDR3 is TGTGCCAGCAGTTTAAGTGGACAAGGCACAGATACGCAGTATTTT. This codes for CASSLSGQGTDTQYF.

This chain links TRBV27 with TRBJ1-2; D might be TRBD1 (5 bases). CDR1 MNHEY and CDR2 SMNVEV come from the germline V gene (reference sequence). The CDR3 loop spans 14 amino acids. V shed 3 bases and J shed 8 bases, with 16 bases lying between them. The DNA of the CDR3 is TGTGCCAGCAGTTTGCGCTGGCGGGGGGACGGCTACACCTTC. It encodes CASSLRWRGDGYTF.

V gene TRBV9 combines with J gene TRBJ2-1; 9 bases are shared with TRBD2. This CDR3 spans 12 amino acids. Losses at the gene ends were 4 bases for V and 12 bases for J; bases not matched to a gene: 5. Germline CDR1 SGDLS, CDR2 YYNGEE. The CDR3 DNA is TGTGCCAGCAGCCCAGGAGCGGGGGGGCAGTTCTTC. As protein: CASSPGAGGQFF.

The rearrangement joins TRBV19 to TRBJ2-1, with TRBD2 identical over 7 bases. J lost 4 bases, V lost 7 bases, and 22 bases had no gene match. CDR3 size: 19 residues. Germline V gene sequence: CDR1 LNHDA, CDR2 SQIVND (reference sequence). The CDR3 is CASKPTGQRETPVYNEQFF. The CDR3, as DNA: TGTGCCAGTAAACCGACCGGCCAGCGGGAAACCCCTGTTTACAATGAGCAGTTCTTC. Supplemented by reference TRBV19 and TRBJ2-1, the full variable domain reads DGGITQSPKYLFRKEGQNVTLSCEQNLNHDAMYWYRQDPGQGLRLIYYSQIVNDFQKGDIAEGYSVSREKKESFPLTVTSAQKNPTAFYLCASKPTGQRETPVYNEQFFGPGTRLTVL.

The chain links TRBV30 to TRBJ1-2; D remains ambiguous. Germline CDR1 and CDR2: GTSNPN and SVGIG (reference sequence). V was clipped by 0 bases and J by 5 bases, with 4 bases between them. The CDR3 totals 11 residues. CDR3 in amino acids: CAWSVLYGYTF. The CDR3 DNA sequence: TGTGCCTGGAGTGTACTTTATGGCTACACCTTC.

This chain uses TRBV5-1 with TRBJ2-3, with 9 bases fitting TRBD1. Germline V gives CDR1 SGHRS, CDR2 YFSETQ. The CDR3 consists of 14 residues. V gave up 7 bases and J gave up 3 bases; unmatched junction bases: 6. CDR3 residues: CASQQGAGTDTQYF. As DNA, the CDR3 is TGCGCCAGCCAACAGGGGGCAGGAACAGATACGCAGTATTTT.